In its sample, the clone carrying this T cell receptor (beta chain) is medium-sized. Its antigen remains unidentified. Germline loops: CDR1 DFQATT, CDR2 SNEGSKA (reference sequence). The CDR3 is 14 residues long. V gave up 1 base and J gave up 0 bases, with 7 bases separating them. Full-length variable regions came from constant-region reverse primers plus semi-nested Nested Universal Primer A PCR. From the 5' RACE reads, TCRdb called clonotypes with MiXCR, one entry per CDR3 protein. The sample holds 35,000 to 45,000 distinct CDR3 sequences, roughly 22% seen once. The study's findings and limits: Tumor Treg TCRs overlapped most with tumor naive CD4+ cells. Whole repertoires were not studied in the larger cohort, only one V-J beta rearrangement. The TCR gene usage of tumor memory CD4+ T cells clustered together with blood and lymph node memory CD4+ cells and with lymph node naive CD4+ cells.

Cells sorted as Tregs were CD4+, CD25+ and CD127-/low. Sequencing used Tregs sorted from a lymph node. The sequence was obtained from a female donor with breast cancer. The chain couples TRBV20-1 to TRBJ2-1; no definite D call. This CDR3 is CSARAGNSYNEQFF. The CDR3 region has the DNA TGCAGTGCTAGAGCGGGCAACTCCTACAATGAGCAGTTCTTC.